These T cell receptor beta chains were read from a single sample in a study of beta chain features in type 1 diabetes. Method: immunoSEQ multiplex PCR; TCRdb's copy keeps in-frame clones and lacks some. The data show under 900,000 clones, under 20% seen once. The sequenced sample consisted of naive CD4+ T cells from blood. The origin of the receptors is a woman aged 18-29 years in good health. Each CDR3 is given with its conserved first and last residue. A D gene is named only where the DNA matches it firmly. Clone size is not always given. Where it is, it says once, few, many or a class for expanded clones.

13	.	TRBV6-5	TRBJ1-2	.	CASSTAPGTGYTF	TGTGCCAGCAGTACCGCGCCGGGGACGGGCTACACCTTC
15	.	TRBV18	TRBJ1-5	TRBD1	CASSLGTGGSQPQHF	TGTGCCAGCTCACTCGGGACAGGGGGGAGTCAGCCCCAGCATTTT
15	.	TRBV6-5	TRBJ1-4	.	CASSNFRGASEKLFF	TGTGCCAGCAGCAATTTCCGGGGCGCGAGTGAAAAACTGTTTTTT
14	few	TRBV18	TRBJ1-2	.	CASSPDGSNYGYTF	TGTGCCAGCTCACCAGACGGATCTAACTATGGCTACACCTTC
13	.	TRBV18	TRBJ2-5	.	CASSPRGAETQYF	TGTGCCAGCTCACCACGGGGGGCAGAGACCCAGTACTTC
14	few	TRBV10-3	TRBJ2-3	.	CAISTGPDVVTQYF	TGTGCCATCAGCACGGGGCCCGACGTGGTTACGCAGTATTTT
14	few	TRBV6-6	TRBJ2-3	.	CASRGGTSTDTQYF	TGTGCCAGCAGAGGCGGAACTAGCACAGATACGCAGTATTTT
17	.	TRBV19	TRBJ1-2	TRBD1	CASSIIRGTSANYGYTF	TGTGCCAGTAGTATTATCAGGGGGACCTCCGCTAACTATGGCTACACCTTC
15	.	TRBV7-2	TRBJ2-1	TRBD2	CASSLAGGTRNEQFF	TGTGCCAGCAGCTTAGCGGGAGGGACCAGAAATGAGCAGTTCTTC
15	.	TRBV7-9	TRBJ2-1	TRBD2	CASSLGTSGTEEQFF	TGTGCCAGCAGCTTAGGGACTAGCGGGACAGAAGAGCAGTTCTTC
14	.	TRBV10-3	TRBJ2-5	TRBD2	CATSSREVQETQYF	TGTGCCACCTCCTCGCGGGAGGTACAGGAGACCCAGTACTTC
15	few	TRBV4-3	TRBJ2-5	TRBD2	CASSQEWRERETQYF	TGCGCCAGCAGCCAAGAATGGCGGGAGCGGGAGACCCAGTACTTC
13	few	TRBV18	TRBJ2-7	TRBD1	CASSLDRGYEQYF	TGTGCCAGCTCACTGGACAGGGGGTACGAGCAGTACTTC
15	few	TRBV5-4	TRBJ2-1	TRBD2	CASSLRTSGGNEQFF	TGTGCCAGCAGCCTTCGGACTAGCGGAGGCAATGAGCAGTTCTTC
15	.	TRBV18	TRBJ2-7	TRBD2	CASSPGRGSSYEQYF	TGTGCCAGCTCACCGGGGCGGGGGTCCTCCTACGAGCAGTACTTC
16	.	TRBV11-2	TRBJ2-7	TRBD2	CASSGSGLAGVGEQYF	TGTGCCAGCAGCGGATCGGGACTAGCGGGAGTTGGCGAGCAGTACTTC
17	.	TRBV28	TRBJ2-7	TRBD2	CASVAGDYGPSTYEQYF	TGTGCCAGCGTGGCGGGGGACTACGGCCCCAGCACCTACGAGCAGTACTTC
12	.	TRBV11-2	TRBJ2-2	.	CASSLSERELFF	TGTGCCAGCAGCTTATCCGAAAGGGAGCTGTTTTTT
14	.	TRBV28	TRBJ2-7	.	CASSLLQADYEQYF	TGTGCCAGCAGTTTACTTCAAGCTGACTACGAGCAGTACTTC
14	few	TRBV19	TRBJ2-1	TRBD2	CATNGLAGVNEQFF	TGTGCCACTAACGGACTAGCGGGAGTCAATGAGCAGTTCTTC
12	.	TRBV29-1	TRBJ1-4	.	CSVRPHNEKLFF	TGCAGCGTCAGACCGCATAATGAAAAACTGTTTTTT
15	.	TRBV21-1	TRBJ2-2	.	CASSKGLTRGGELFF	TGTGCCAGCAGCAAAGGGCTAACTCGGGGCGGGGAGCTGTTTTTT
16	.	TRBV11-2	TRBJ2-1	.	CASSLVQGSGLDEQFF	TGTGCCAGCAGCTTAGTGCAGGGGAGTGGGCTCGATGAGCAGTTCTTC
15	.	TRBV5-4	TRBJ2-5	.	CASSKTPWSGETQYF	TGTGCCAGCAGCAAAACTCCCTGGAGTGGTGAGACCCAGTACTTC
13	.	TRBV7-9	TRBJ2-5	.	CASSHRSQETQYF	TGTGCCAGCAGCCATAGGTCCCAAGAGACCCAGTACTTC
15	few	TRBV4-2	TRBJ2-1	.	CASSLAVDSYNEQFF	TGTGCCAGCAGCCTTGCGGTTGACTCCTACAATGAGCAGTTCTTC
14	.	TRBV19	TRBJ2-6	.	CASSRISGANVLTF	TGTGCCAGTAGTCGGATCTCTGGGGCCAACGTCCTGACTTTC
17	.	TRBV18	TRBJ2-5	TRBD2	CASSPRVLSGLFGTQYF	TGTGCCAGCTCACCACGAGTCCTTAGCGGGTTGTTTGGGACCCAGTACTTC
13	.	TRBV18	TRBJ1-1	.	CASSPPVDTEAFF	TGTGCCAGCTCACCACCGGTCGACACTGAAGCTTTCTTT
11	.	TRBV6-5	TRBJ2-5	.	CASSYGVTQYF	TGTGCCAGCAGTTACGGGGTGACCCAGTACTTC
14	.	TRBV4-3	TRBJ2-1	.	CASSRIGAGDEQFF	TGCGCCAGCAGCCGGATCGGGGCTGGGGATGAGCAGTTCTTC
16	.	TRBV6-5	TRBJ2-3	TRBD2	CASSYSLAGGPDTQYF	TGTGCCAGCAGTTACAGTCTAGCGGGAGGGCCGGATACGCAGTATTTT
15	.	TRBV6-5	TRBJ2-1	.	CASRKREVLGNEQFF	TGTGCCAGCAGAAAAAGGGAGGTGTTAGGTAATGAGCAGTTCTTC
19	.	TRBV21-1	TRBJ2-5	.	CASSRGLGQGESYQETQYF	TGTGCCAGCAGCAGGGGACTGGGACAGGGTGAAAGTTACCAAGAGACCCAGTACTTC
15	.	TRBV5-1	TRBJ2-6	.	CASSGTGSGANVLTF	TGCGCCAGCAGCGGAACAGGGTCTGGGGCCAACGTCCTGACTTTC
16	.	TRBV11-2	TRBJ2-5	TRBD1	CASSLALDRVAETQYF	TGTGCCAGCAGCTTAGCGCTAGACAGGGTGGCAGAGACCCAGTACTTC
16	few	TRBV9	TRBJ2-1	TRBD2	CASSVTSVESYNEQFF	TGTGCCAGCAGCGTAACTAGCGTCGAATCCTACAATGAGCAGTTCTTC
16	few	TRBV28	TRBJ2-1	TRBD2	CASSLGATSGRNEQFF	TGTGCCAGCAGTTTAGGTGCGACTAGCGGGAGAAATGAGCAGTTCTTC
15	.	TRBV6-5	TRBJ2-2	TRBD2	CASSYGTSNTGELFF	TGTGCCAGCAGTTACGGGACTAGCAACACCGGGGAGCTGTTTTTT
17	few	TRBV6-1	TRBJ2-5	TRBD2	CASSEWTGGRNQETQYF	TGTGCCAGCAGTGAATGGACGGGGGGGAGGAACCAAGAGACCCAGTACTTC
15	.	TRBV19	TRBJ2-1	.	CASSAPPTGSHEQFF	TGTGCCAGTAGTGCCCCCCCCACAGGGTCCCATGAGCAGTTCTTC
19	.	TRBV19	TRBJ2-6	.	CASSIGRRDGGSGANVLTF	TGTGCCAGTAGTATAGGTAGGAGGGACGGAGGCTCTGGGGCCAACGTCCTGACTTTC
17	.	TRBV4-3	TRBJ2-3	.	CASSQDTATVSTDTQYF	TGCGCCAGCAGCCAAGACACAGCAACTGTGAGCACAGATACGCAGTATTTT
14	.	TRBV7-3	TRBJ2-5	TRBD1	CASRSTGVQETQYF	TGTGCCAGCAGATCGACAGGGGTACAAGAGACCCAGTACTTC
16	.	TRBV10-3	TRBJ2-7	.	CAISRGRGGETYEQYF	TGTGCCATCTCTCGAGGTAGGGGGGGCGAGACCTACGAGCAGTACTTC
15	.	TRBV6-5	TRBJ2-3	.	CAIRTTGASTDTQYF	TGTGCCATCAGAACAACAGGTGCTAGCACAGATACGCAGTATTTT
16	.	TRBV7-3	TRBJ2-1	TRBD2	CASSHPGLADYNEQFF	TGCGCCAGCAGCCACCCCGGACTAGCGGACTACAATGAGCAGTTCTTC
12	few	TRBV29-1	TRBJ1-1	.	CSVEIVESEAFF	TGCAGCGTTGAAATTGTGGAGTCTGAAGCTTTCTTT
14	few	TRBV7-6	TRBJ2-3	TRBD2	CASRPGRGADTQYF	TGTGCCAGCAGGCCCGGGAGGGGTGCAGATACGCAGTATTTT
15	few	TRBV6-5	TRBJ2-7	TRBD1	CASSTLQGFSYEQYF	TGTGCCAGCAGTACCCTACAGGGGTTCTCCTACGAGCAGTACTTC
11	.	TRBV5-4	TRBJ2-7	.	CASSPLSEMDF	TGTGCCAGCAGCCCGTTGTCGGAAATGGACTTC
17	.	TRBV9	TRBJ2-7	.	CASSVGAGAGLPYEQYF	TGTGCCAGCAGCGTAGGAGCCGGGGCGGGACTCCCCTACGAGCAGTACTTC
13	.	TRBV28	TRBJ2-5	.	CASSLFRRGTQYF	TGTGCCAGCAGTTTGTTCAGGAGGGGGACCCAGTACTTC
15	few	TRBV7-6	TRBJ2-1	.	CASSWGGGSYNEQFF	TGTGCCAGCAGCTGGGGTGGGGGGTCCTACAATGAGCAGTTCTTC
16	.	TRBV7-9	TRBJ2-7	.	CASSPRGGLRTYEQYF	TGTGCCAGCAGCCCCCGAGGGGGACTAAGAACCTACGAGCAGTACTTC
11	few	TRBV7-9	TRBJ1-2	.	CASSLGSGYTF	TGTGCCAGCAGCTTAGGTTCTGGCTACACCTTC
16	few	TRBV21-1	TRBJ2-5	.	CASSTDRGPNRETQYF	TGTGCCAGCAGCACCGACAGGGGGCCAAATCGGGAGACCCAGTACTTC
14	.	TRBV5-1	TRBJ1-2	TRBD1	CASSMGQSRYGYTF	TGCGCCAGCAGCATGGGACAGTCCCGCTATGGCTACACCTTC
14	.	TRBV28	TRBJ2-7	TRBD1	CASRVTGGRYEQYF	TGTGCCAGCAGGGTGACAGGGGGCAGGTACGAGCAGTACTTC